The 25 T cell receptor beta chains below all came from one sample that was sequenced in a study of shared clonotypes between healthy human individuals. Sequencing used immunoSEQ multiplex PCR; TCRdb keeps in-frame clones, though not all of them. The sample lists 550,000 to 750,000 clones, about 91% occurring once. Naive CD8 cells were CD45RO-negative, positively selected for CCR7, excluding terminally differentiated effector memory CD45RA+ cells. Sequences were obtained from naive CD8+ T cells sorted from blood. The receptors come from a man aged 25-40 years in good health.

The J gene is TRBJ2-7, the V gene TRBV7-9, with D perhaps TRBD1 (8 bases). The CDR3 is made up of 16 amino acids. Deletions cut 5 bases from V and 1 base from J, with 18 bases between. Germline V gene sequence: CDR1 SEHNR, CDR2 FQNEAQ (reference sequence). Here the CDR3 reads CASSRGGQAASYEQYF. The CDR3 nucleotides read TGTGCCAGCAGCCGCGGGGGACAGGCTGCTTCCTACGAGCAGTACTTC.

The gene calls are TRBV29-1 and TRBJ1-3; D gene uncertain. Trimming took off 3 bases at V and 0 bases at J, with 12 bases between the two ends. CDR1 SQVTM and CDR2 ANQGSEA come from the germline V gene. The CDR3 has 15 amino acids. As DNA, the CDR3 is TGCAGCGTTGATCCGGCCGGAGACTCTGGAAACACCATATATTTT. It specifies CSVDPAGDSGNTIYF.

The V gene is TRBV28, the J gene TRBJ2-1; 10 nucleotides align to TRBD2. The CDR3 contains 15 residues. J gave up 8 bases and V 2 bases, and 6 bases lay outside the gene matches. From germline, CDR1 is MDHEN and CDR2 SYDVKM. As DNA, the CDR3 is TGTGCCAGCAGTTTAGGTACTAGCGGGATCGATGAGCAGTTCTTC. Translated, it gives CASSLGTSGIDEQFF.

V and J are TRBV7-2 and TRBJ1-1, with TRBD1 as a possible D gene (5 bases). Trimming took off 2 bases at V and 6 bases at J, with 19 bases between the two ends. CDR3 size: 16 residues. Germline CDR1 is SGHTA and CDR2 is FQGNSA. CDR3 amino acids: CASSLNRGREGAEAFF. For the CDR3, the DNA is TGTGCCAGCAGCTTAAATCGCGGCAGGGAAGGGGCTGAAGCTTTCTTT.

The V and J genes are TRBV11-2 and TRBJ2-7; 10 bases line up with TRBD2. Germline V gene lookup returns CDR1 SGHAT and CDR2 FQNNGV. The V gene end was trimmed by 0 bases and the J gene end by 3 bases; junction bases not matched to a gene: 2. The CDR3 extends over 15 amino acids. For the CDR3, the DNA is TGTGCCAGCAGCTTAGAAGCGGGAGGGCTCTACGAGCAGTACTTC. Protein sequence: CASSLEAGGLYEQYF.

In regard to this clone: This sample also contains other DNA sequences that code for the same CDR3. The chain combines TRBV9 with TRBJ2-7; 7 nucleotides align to TRBD2. Germline V gene lookup returns CDR1 SGDLS and CDR2 YYNGEE. Unmatched junction bases numbered 4, after V lost 0 bases and J lost 1 base. The CDR3 totals 15 residues. CDR3 protein: CASSVDGRTSYEQYF. CDR3 nucleotides: TGTGCCAGCAGCGTAGACGGGAGGACGTCCTACGAGCAGTACTTC.

This clone was detected only a few times. This rearrangement joins TRBV7-9 to TRBJ2-3; D may be TRBD2 (5 bases). CDR3 length: 13 amino acids. V was clipped by 5 bases and J by 10 bases, with 16 bases between them. From germline, CDR1 is SEHNR and CDR2 FQNEAQ (reference sequence). For the CDR3, the DNA is TGTGCCAGCAGCCCGACCCCTCGGGGAGCGCAGTATTTT. Translated, it gives CASSPTPRGAQYF.

V gene TRBV28 combines with J gene TRBJ1-2, with a possible D match to TRBD1 (6 bases). Trimming removed 3 bases at V and 5 bases at J, with 13 bases between. The germline gives CDR1 MDHEN, CDR2 SYDVKM. This CDR3 spans 14 amino acids. The CDR3 DNA is TGTGCCAGCAGTTTGCAGGGACAACTTTATGGCTACACCTTC. Translated, it gives CASSLQGQLYGYTF.

The V and J genes are TRBV6-5 and TRBJ2-5; D is uncertain. The germline CDR1 and CDR2 sequences are MNHEY and SVGAGI. There are 13 residues in the CDR3. The V end lost 1 base, the J end lost 5 bases, and 8 bases lay between the germline ends. The CDR3 coding sequence is TGTGCCAGCAGTTACTTGGGTCAGGAGACCCAGTACTTC. Protein product: CASSYLGQETQYF.

The rearrangement uses TRBV6-5 and TRBJ1-1; D remains unclear. This CDR3 comprises 13 residues. V was clipped by 3 bases and J by 2 bases, with 7 bases between them. CDR1 and CDR2 (germline): MNHEY, SVGAGI. In DNA form, the CDR3 reads TGTGCCAGCAGTTATATCTTCAACACTGAAGCTTTCTTT. Protein product: CASSYIFNTEAFF.

The chain carries TRBV5-1 and TRBJ2-5, with D possibly TRBD1 on 6 matching bases. Between the trimmed V and J ends, which lost 4 bases and 1 base, there was a span of 14 bases. This CDR3 has 15 amino acids. CDR1 and CDR2 (germline): SGHRS, YFSETQ. CDR3 protein: CASSARGSPQETQYF. CDR3 sequence (DNA): TGCGCCAGCAGCGCCAGGGGATCCCCCCAAGAGACCCAGTACTTC.

In DNA, the CDR3 is TGCAGCGTTGTCGGGACAGGGGCACATGAGCAGTACTTC. Translation gives CSVVGTGAHEQYF. The rearrangement joins TRBV29-1 to TRBJ2-7; the match to TRBD1 covers 10 bases. The trim removed 4 bases at V and 7 bases at J, leaving 7 bases unmatched. The CDR3 is 13 amino acids. The germline CDR1 and CDR2 sequences are SQVTM and ANQGSEA.

DNA of the CDR3: TGTGCCAGCAGTCGCCAGGGTCGACAGTACTTC. This codes for CASSRQGRQYF. The chain links TRBV6-6 to TRBJ2-7, with TRBD1 as a possible D gene (5 bases). Germline V gene data show CDR1 as MNHNY and CDR2 as SVGAGI (reference sequence). This CDR3 is built from 11 residues. V dropped 5 bases and J dropped 10 bases, with 12 bases sitting between them.

The chain's CDR3 is CASSPGTSGGDTQYF. In DNA form, the CDR3 reads TGTGCCAGCAGCCCCGGGACTAGCGGGGGTGATACGCAGTATTTT. The V and J genes are TRBV11-2 and TRBJ2-3, with 14 bases identical to TRBD2. The germline V gene has CDR1 SGHAT and CDR2 FQNNGV. Unmatched junction bases numbered 4, after V lost 5 bases and J lost 6 bases. This CDR3 has 15 amino acids.

The chain combines TRBV27 with TRBJ2-7, with 9 bases aligning to TRBD2. Trimming cost V 10 bases and J 2 bases; bases outside gene matches: 6. Germline V CDR1 and CDR2: MNHEY, SMNVEV (reference sequence). CDR3 length equals 13 residues. DNA for the CDR3: TGTGCCACAAGGGGGACTAGCCCCTACGAGCAGTACTTC. Its translation is CATRGTSPYEQYF.

J is TRBJ1-6 and V is TRBV7-2; 7 nucleotides match TRBD1. The V gene's germline CDR1 is SGHTA and CDR2 FQGNSA. The length of the CDR3 is 18 residues. Trimming took 2 bases from V and 0 from J; bases not matched to a gene: 7. This CDR3 is CASSLPPGQSSYNSPLHF. The CDR3 DNA reads TGTGCCAGCAGCTTACCACCGGGACAGAGCTCCTATAATTCACCCCTCCACTTT.

The chain couples TRBV7-2 to TRBJ2-1, with D unresolved. V gave up 8 bases and J gave up 4 bases, with 9 bases separating them. This CDR3 is 12 amino acids long. Germline V gives CDR1 SGHTA, CDR2 FQGNSA. CDR3 loop: CASQHVYNEQFF. CDR3 nucleotide sequence: TGTGCCAGCCAACACGTTTACAATGAGCAGTTCTTC.

This clone has just one count. The chain couples TRBV7-6 to TRBJ2-5; D remains unclear. This CDR3 contains 13 residues. V lost 7 bases, J lost 0 bases, and 9 bases lay in between. Germline loops: CDR1 SGHVS, CDR2 FNYEAQ. Here the CDR3 DNA reads TGTGCCAGCACCGAAACGTACCAAGAGACCCAGTACTTC. Residues: CASTETYQETQYF. Full variable domain (outside the CDR3, taken from reference TRBV7-6 and TRBJ2-5): GAGVSQSPRYKVTKRGQDVALRCDPISGHVSLYWYRQALGQGPEFLTYFNYEAQQDKSGLPNDRFSAERPEGSISTLTIQRTEQRDSAMYRCASTETYQETQYFGPGTRLLVL.

The chain combines TRBV5-8 with TRBJ2-7; the D is unclear. V shed 3 bases and J shed 0 bases, with 10 bases lying between them. CDR3 length equals 14 residues. The germline CDR1 and CDR2 sequences are SGHTS and YDEGEE. The CDR3 sequence: CASSYTVLSYEQYF. DNA for the CDR3: TGTGCCAGCAGCTATACAGTCCTCTCCTACGAGCAGTACTTC.

The V gene is TRBV6-6, the J gene TRBJ2-7; perhaps TRBD2 as D (5 bases). V was shortened by 3 bases and J by 5 bases, with 14 bases between the two germline ends. Per the germline V gene, CDR1 is MNHNY and CDR2 is SVGAGI (reference sequence). The CDR3 runs to 14 residues. The CDR3 loop reads CASSYTTGVNEQYF. Here the CDR3 DNA reads TGTGCCAGCAGTTATACAACCGGGGTCAACGAGCAGTACTTC.

The chain combines TRBV25-1 with TRBJ2-3, with 10 bases fitting TRBD2. The CDR3 length is 18 residues. Germline CDR1 and CDR2: MGHDK and SYGVNS. V shed 6 bases, J shed 0 bases, and the junction held 12 bases outside the gene matches. The chain's CDR3 is CASSPYLLTSGSTDTQYF. Here the CDR3 DNA reads TGTGCCAGCAGCCCGTACCTCTTGACTAGCGGGAGCACAGATACGCAGTATTTT.

V is TRBV10-2 and J is TRBJ1-1; unclear D gene. V lost 5 bases, J lost 1 base, and 5 bases lay in between. Germline V gives CDR1 WSHSY, CDR2 SAAADI. This CDR3 has 12 amino acids. CDR3 sequence (DNA): TGCGCCAGCAGTCGGCAGAACACTGAAGCTTTCTTT. Protein product: CASSRQNTEAFF.

On this clone: The sample contains more than one DNA sequence encoding this CDR3. The CDR3 region is CASSHRTSYEQYF. The DNA for the CDR3 is TGCGCCAGCAGTCATCGGACCTCCTACGAGCAGTACTTC. The V gene is TRBV4-1, the J gene TRBJ2-7; no reliable D call. Germline V CDR1 and CDR2: MGHRA, YSYEKL. V was cut by 6 bases and J by 0 bases, with 9 bases left in between. This CDR3 is 13 amino acids long.

The V and J genes are TRBV5-4 and TRBJ2-5, with D possibly being TRBD1 (6 bases). The germline gives CDR1 SGHNT, CDR2 YYREEE (reference sequence). The CDR3 has 15 residues. With 0 bases removed from V and 2 bases from J, the gap between germline ends came to 11 bases. CDR3 sequence (DNA): TGTGCCAGCAGCTTGGCCGGGACAAGTCAAGAGACCCAGTACTTC. Its translation is CASSLAGTSQETQYF.

This chain connects TRBV7-9 to TRBJ2-2; 7 bases fit TRBD1. The CDR3 is made up of 17 amino acids. Germline V CDR1 and CDR2: SEHNR, FQNEAQ (reference sequence). Germline trimming cut 6 bases from V and 4 bases from J; bases unmatched to any gene: 14. CDR3 protein: CASSVGRQGISTGELFF. CDR3 nucleotide sequence: TGTGCCAGCAGTGTGGGGAGACAGGGAATTAGCACCGGGGAGCTGTTTTTT.